What follows is one T cell receptor beta chain and its context. This sample is part of a study of CD8+ T cells in alopecia areata. The treatment here: oral pan-JAK inhibitor, 5-10 mg twice daily. Isolated RNA was reverse transcribed into cDNA used as the sequencing template. The repertoire was sequenced with immunoSEQ multiplex PCR; TCRdb's copy has only in-frame clones and lacks some. The sample has approximately 200,000 clones, approximately 56% seen once. The starting material was CD4+ T cells sorted from blood, obtained at week 4, from a patient treated with tofacitinib. The sequence was collected from a human donor with alopecia areata.

CDR3 protein: CASSPPGQGATGELFF. As DNA, the CDR3 is TGTGCCAGCTCACCGCCGGGACAGGGGGCCACCGGGGAGCTGTTTTTT. The chain uses TRBV18 and TRBJ2-2; 12 bases are shared with TRBD1. Per the germline V gene, CDR1 is KGHSH and CDR2 is LQKENI. The CDR3 has 16 amino acids. V shed 3 bases and J 4 bases; nucleotides not matched to a gene: 3.